This TCR beta chain stems from a study of cytomegalovirus exposure and HLA in healthy donors. The repertoire was sequenced with immunoSEQ multiplex PCR; TCRdb's copy has only in-frame clones and lacks some. The sample records about 240,000 clones, about 86% being singletons. In regard to this clone: Its antigen is unidentified.

This CDR3 is 15 amino acids long. Germline V gene sequence: CDR1 SGHKS, CDR2 YYEKEE (reference sequence). Trimming took 1 base from V and 1 from J, leaving 9 bases between them. Notes on the study in general: Using the classifier, cytomegalovirus status was reportedly diagnosed with high specificity and sensitivity. A subsequent analysis found that TCR clusters from the first cohort also tended to co-occur in the 90 to 150 validation repertoires, with approximately 95% of cluster scores above 0.

The sequenced sample was PBMCs. V is TRBV5-5 and J is TRBJ2-1, with TRBD2 as a possible D gene (6 bases). This TCR was sampled from a woman aged 30 to 39 in good health and CMV-seropositive. This chain's CDR3 is CASSLYGGSYNEQFF. In DNA form, the CDR3 reads TGTGCCAGCAGCTTGTACGGGGGATCCTACAATGAGCAGTTCTTC.